A single sample gave rise to the 10 T cell receptor beta chains below, sequenced in a study of post-analysis software for immune sequencing data. The study's findings and limits: Patients showed TRBV5-6, TRBV5-1 and TRBV20-1 among roughly 5 TRBV segments more frequent than in controls.

Their cognate antigens are unknown. Included in the TCR beta cDNA libraries were unique molecular identifiers. TCRdb independently ran MiXCR on the PCR reads; one entry per CDR3 protein. The sample yields roughly 650,000 distinct CDR3 sequences, about 60% seen once. Source material: blood. The receptors were gathered from a girl under 10 years old with multiple sclerosis.

The chain combines TRBV12-3 or TRBV12-4 with TRBJ2-1; tentatively, D is TRBD1 (8 bases). Trimming left V 5 bases short and J 8 bases short, with 25 bases between. This CDR3 contains 17 residues. CDR3 nucleotides: TGTGCCAGCAGTCCGCTCCTACGGACAGGGAGGGGGTATGAGCAGTTCTTC. Translated, it gives CASSPLLRTGRGYEQFF.

V usage is TRBV6-6 and J usage is TRBJ2-5; 13 nucleotides line up with TRBD2. The DNA end is a closer match to TRBJ2-7, so the J assignment may be wrong. CDR3 size: 15 residues. Germline-derived CDR1 and CDR2 are MNHNY and SVGAGI (reference sequence). This CDR3 reads CASSPTSGGAGEQYF. The CDR3 region has the DNA TGTGCCAGCAGTCCAACTAGCGGGGGGGCTGGCGAGCAGTACTTC.

This clonotype was seen only a few times. The CDR3 reads CASSFSVGEQYF. DNA of the CDR3: TGTGCCAGCAGTTTTTCGGTGGGCGAGCAGTACTTC. J is TRBJ2-7 and V is TRBV12-3 or TRBV12-4, with unresolved D. Trimming left V 3 bases short and J 6 bases short, with 9 bases between. The CDR3 is 12 residues long.

Of note for this clonotype: At one boundary the junction diverges from the germline segment, which might be a read error. This chain joins TRBV7-2 and TRBJ2-1; TRBD2 matches at 8 bases. The CDR3 contains 16 residues. The germline V gene has CDR1 SGHTA and CDR2 FQGNSA. The CDR3 is CASSLLASGSYNEQFF. The CDR3 coding sequence is TGTGCTAGCAGCTTACTGGCTAGCGGGTCCTACAATGAGCAGTTCTTC.

V is TRBV5-1 and J is TRBJ2-1; D is perhaps TRBD2 (6 bases). Trimming removed 5 bases at V and 7 bases at J, with 7 bases between. The germline V gene encodes CDR1 SGHRS and CDR2 YFSETQ. There are 11 residues in the CDR3. CDR3 residues: CASRAGNEQFF. Written as DNA, the CDR3 is TGCGCCAGCAGGGCGGGGAATGAGCAGTTCTTC.

The CDR3 nucleotides are TGTGCCAGCCTTCCCTCTGGGGCCAACGTCCTGACTTTC. Encoded protein: CASLPSGANVLTF. The chain has TRBV28 and TRBJ2-6; D remains ambiguous. V lost 8 bases, J lost 0 bases, and 5 bases lay in between. This CDR3 spans 13 amino acids. CDR1 is MDHEN, CDR2 SYDVKM, per germline.

The rearrangement links TRBV20-1 to TRBJ2-1; D is undetermined. The CDR3 totals 10 residues. Germline V gene data show CDR1 as DFQATT and CDR2 as SNEGSKA (reference sequence). With 7 bases removed from V and 9 bases from J, the gap between germline ends came to 10 bases. The chain's CDR3 is CSVGATEQFF. In DNA form, the CDR3 reads TGCAGTGTGGGCGCGACTGAGCAGTTCTTC.

The CDR3 is CASSGREDTQYF. The CDR3 nucleotides are TGTGCCAGTTCGGGGCGGGAAGATACGCAGTATTTT. The V and J genes are TRBV6-2 or TRBV6-3 and TRBJ2-3, with TRBD2 as a possible D gene (6 bases). The length of the CDR3 is 12 residues. The V gene's germline CDR1 is MNHEY and CDR2 SVGEGT. V was clipped by 9 bases and J by 5 bases, with 12 bases between them.

This chain uses TRBV29-1 with TRBJ2-4, with 11 bases lining up with TRBD1. The tail of the sequence fits TRBJ2-7 better, so the J call may be wrong. Germline CDR1 is SQVTM and CDR2 is ANQGSEA. CDR3 length: 12 residues. The CDR3 region has the DNA TGCAGCACGGGACAGGGGGGGGACGAGCAGTACTTC. Translation gives CSTGQGGDEQYF.

V is TRBV11-2 and J is TRBJ2-5, with D uncertain. Trimming removed 0 bases from V and 11 bases from J, with 13 bases in between. This CDR3 is 13 amino acids long. Per the germline V gene, CDR1 is SGHAT and CDR2 is FQNNGV. The DNA of the CDR3 is TGTGCCAGCAGCTTAGATCCAAAATTACGGCAGTACTTC. It yields the protein CASSLDPKLRQYF.